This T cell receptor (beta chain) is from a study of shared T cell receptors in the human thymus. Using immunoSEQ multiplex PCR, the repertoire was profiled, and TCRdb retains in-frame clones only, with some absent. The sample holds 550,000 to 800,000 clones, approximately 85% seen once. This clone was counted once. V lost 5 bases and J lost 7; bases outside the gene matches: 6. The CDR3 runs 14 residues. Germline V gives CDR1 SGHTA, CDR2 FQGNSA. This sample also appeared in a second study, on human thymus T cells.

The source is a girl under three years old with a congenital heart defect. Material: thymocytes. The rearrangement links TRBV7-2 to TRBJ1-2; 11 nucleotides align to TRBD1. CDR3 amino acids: CASSLDRGPRGYTF. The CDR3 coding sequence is TGTGCCAGCAGCCTGGACAGGGGGCCGCGTGGCTACACCTTC.